Shown below are 22 T cell receptor beta chains from a single sample sequenced in a study of siplizumab effects on memory and regulatory T cells. The assay was immunoSEQ multiplex PCR, and TCRdb's table has in-frame clones only and misses some. The sample comprises 20,000 to 30,000 clones, 84% of which are singletons, and under 25% rests with the top ten. The sequenced sample was memory CD4+ T cells sorted from blood. The receptors were sampled from a human donor in good health.

This chain connects TRBV28 to TRBJ2-7; 11 positions agree with TRBD2. Germline values: CDR1 MDHEN, CDR2 SYDVKM. There are 16 residues in the CDR3. Losses at the gene ends were 0 bases for V and 2 bases for J; bases not matched to a gene: 3. The CDR3 nucleotides read TGTGCCAGCAGTTTATGGGGGACTAGCGGTACCTACGAGCAGTACTTC. Protein product: CASSLWGTSGTYEQYF.

The gene calls are TRBV6-1 and TRBJ2-5, with D possibly TRBD1 on 5 matching bases. Trimming left V 6 bases short and J 1 base short, with 12 bases between. The CDR3 runs to 14 residues. Germline V gene data show CDR1 as MNHNS and CDR2 as SASEGT. In nucleotides, the CDR3 is TGTGCCAGCAGCTTGATAGGGGCCCAAGAGACCCAGTACTTC. Amino acids: CASSLIGAQETQYF.

The chain combines TRBV10-1 with TRBJ2-5; possible D gene TRBD1, 6 bases. Trimming shortened V by 0 bases and J by 5 bases, and 16 bases separated the two germline ends. The CDR3 sequence is 16 residues long. CDR1 WNHNN and CDR2 SYGVQD come from the germline V gene (reference sequence). CDR3 nucleotides: TGCGCCAGCAGTGAGTCGAGAGGCAGGGGCAGGGAGACCCAGTACTTC. It encodes CASSESRGRGRETQYF.

This clone was recorded once. The chain combines TRBV15 with TRBJ1-3; unclear D gene. The CDR3 runs to 15 residues. Germline loops: CDR1 LNHNV, CDR2 YYDKDF (reference sequence). V lost 0 bases, J lost 0 bases, and 6 bases lay in between. The CDR3 coding sequence is TGTGCCACCAGCAGAGAACGGAGCTCTGGAAACACCATATATTTT. It yields the protein CATSRERSSGNTIYF.

In its sample, this clone was seen once. V is TRBV18 and J is TRBJ2-5; 9 bases line up with TRBD2. The CDR3 sequence is 14 residues long. With 5 bases clipped from V and 1 base from J, the junction kept 2 bases outside the gene matches. CDR1 is KGHSH, CDR2 LQKENI, per germline. In nucleotides, the CDR3 is TGTGCCAGCTCAGTGACTAGCGGCCAAGAGACCCAGTACTTC. Translation: CASSVTSGQETQYF.

This chain links TRBV5-1 with TRBJ2-7, with TRBD2 identical over 7 bases. The CDR3 has 16 amino acids. V was clipped by 0 bases and J by 4 bases; unmatched bases: 10. From germline, CDR1 is SGHRS and CDR2 YFSETQ. The CDR3 DNA follows: TGCGCCAGCAGCTTGGGCCTGACTAGCAAGTCTTACGAGCAGTACTTC. It yields the protein CASSLGLTSKSYEQYF.

The rearrangement links TRBV7-3 to TRBJ2-5; D unresolved. Germline V gene sequence: CDR1 SGHTA, CDR2 FQGTGA. V was trimmed by 0 bases and J by 3 bases, leaving 8 bases between them. The CDR3 runs to 14 residues. This CDR3 reads CASSLTEGKETQYF. The DNA for the CDR3 is TGTGCCAGCAGCTTAACTGAAGGGAAAGAGACCCAGTACTTC.

This clone was seen just once. The chain couples TRBV29-1 to TRBJ1-4; D ambiguous. The CDR3 covers 12 residues. Germline assignment: CDR1 SQVTM and CDR2 ANQGSEA. The CDR3 region is CTARLVGEKLFF. For the CDR3, the DNA is TGCACCGCCCGGCTCGTAGGTGAAAAACTGTTTTTT.

The CDR3 DNA sequence: TGTGCCAGCAGTTACTCACGAGACTCCTACGAGCAGTACTTC. Encoded protein: CASSYSRDSYEQYF. The chain joins TRBV6-5 to TRBJ2-7; D gene unclear. With 0 bases removed from V and 0 bases from J, the gap between germline ends came to 6 bases. Germline loops: CDR1 MNHEY, CDR2 SVGAGI. CDR3 length: 14 amino acids.

The gene calls are TRBV7-8 and TRBJ2-1; 14 positions agree with TRBD2. With 5 bases clipped from V and 9 bases from J, the junction kept 6 bases outside the gene matches. This CDR3 contains 15 residues. CDR1 SGHVS and CDR2 FQNEAQ come from the germline V gene. The CDR3 protein is CASSVGLAGEIEQFF. The DNA for the CDR3 is TGTGCCAGCAGCGTGGGACTAGCGGGAGAGATTGAGCAGTTCTTC.

This chain links TRBV19 with TRBJ1-1; 7 bases align to TRBD1. J lost 4 bases, V lost 9 bases, and 11 bases had no gene match. Germline V gene data show CDR1 as LNHDA and CDR2 as SQIVND (reference sequence). The CDR3 totals 14 residues. CDR3 DNA sequence: TGTGCCAGAATGGGGGAAGGGGGCTGCACTGAAGCTTTCTTT. It translates to CARMGEGGCTEAFF.

J is TRBJ1-4 and V is TRBV14; tentatively, D is TRBD1 (6 bases). V was pared by 0 bases and J by 7 bases, with 9 bases between. This CDR3 is built from 14 residues. CDR1 SGHDN and CDR2 FVKESK come from the germline V gene. This CDR3 reads CASSQDGGPEKLFF. CDR3 DNA sequence: TGTGCCAGCAGCCAAGATGGGGGGCCTGAAAAACTGTTTTTT.

The chain has TRBV4-2 and TRBJ1-3; D is unresolved. The V end was cut by 1 base, the J end by 0 bases, with 10 bases between. Germline lookup yields CDR1 LGHNA and CDR2 YNFKEQ. The CDR3 contains 16 residues. In nucleotides, the CDR3 is TGTGCCAGCAGCCAAGCAGAGGGAATCTCTGGAAACACCATATATTTT. Translating it yields CASSQAEGISGNTIYF.

This clone has more than one count but fewer than ten. V gene TRBV6-1 combines with J gene TRBJ1-4; perhaps TRBD1 as D (6 bases). Deletions cut 5 bases from V and 4 bases from J, with 11 bases between. The germline gives CDR1 MNHNS, CDR2 SASEGT. The CDR3 has 14 amino acids. This CDR3 is CASSQGNNNEKLFF. CDR3 in DNA: TGTGCCAGCAGTCAGGGGAATAATAATGAAAAACTGTTTTTT.

This clone came up a few times. The chain recombines TRBV28 with TRBJ1-6; 11 bases map to TRBD1. Unmatched junction bases numbered 13, after V lost 5 bases and J lost 10 bases. The length of the CDR3 is 17 residues. Germline assignment: CDR1 MDHEN and CDR2 SYDVKM. Here the CDR3 reads CASSPIDGTGGYSPLHF. The CDR3 DNA reads as TGTGCCAGCAGTCCTATTGACGGGACAGGGGGATACTCACCCCTCCACTTT.

This chain links TRBV14 with TRBJ2-7; D is ambiguous. The CDR3 has 13 amino acids. Looked up from germline, CDR1 is SGHDN and CDR2 is FVKESK. The V end was cut by 3 bases, the J end by 2 bases, with 8 bases between. CDR3 protein: CASSQQATYEQYF. The CDR3, as DNA: TGTGCCAGCAGCCAGCAGGCCACCTACGAGCAGTACTTC.

The chain couples TRBV19 to TRBJ2-1; D is perhaps TRBD1 (6 bases). This CDR3 comprises 12 residues. Germline lookup yields CDR1 LNHDA and CDR2 SQIVND (reference sequence). Deletions cut 7 bases from V and 10 bases from J, with 14 bases between. The CDR3 loop is CASTRGPQEQFF. The CDR3 DNA follows: TGTGCCAGTACCAGGGGACCCCAAGAGCAGTTCTTC.

The chain combines TRBV7-6 with TRBJ2-5; TRBD2 might be the D (5 bases). The V end was cut by 5 bases, the J end by 3 bases, with 10 bases between. This CDR3 region has 13 residues. Germline lookup yields CDR1 SGHVS and CDR2 FNYEAQ. CDR3 sequence: CASSPDYEETQYF. The CDR3 DNA reads TGTGCCAGCAGCCCAGACTATGAAGAGACCCAGTACTTC.

This clone came up once. The genes are TRBV5-1 and TRBJ1-6, with D perhaps matching TRBD1 (5 bases). The CDR3 is made up of 16 amino acids. Trimming shortened V by 0 bases and J by 5 bases, and 12 bases separated the two germline ends. The germline V gene has CDR1 SGHRS and CDR2 YFSETQ. Here the CDR3 DNA reads TGCGCCAGCAGCTTGGAACCAGGGCGGCATAATTCACCCCTCCACTTT. Amino acid sequence: CASSLEPGRHNSPLHF.

The chain combines TRBV2 with TRBJ1-1, with a tentative D call TRBD1 (5 bases). The ends were cut back, 6 bases at V and 0 bases at J, with 11 bases in the middle. The CDR3 covers 14 residues. In germline, CDR1 is SNHLY, CDR2 FYNNEI. The CDR3 DNA sequence: TGTGCCAGCAGACAGACAGAAATGAACACTGAAGCTTTCTTT. As protein: CASRQTEMNTEAFF.

The CDR3 protein is CASSPRAGITDTQYF. The CDR3 DNA reads as TGTGCCAGCAGCCCCCGGGCGGGGATCACAGATACGCAGTATTTT. V usage is TRBV5-6 and J usage is TRBJ2-3; D is perhaps TRBD2 (6 bases). Trimming pared 4 bases from V and 2 bases from J, leaving 14 bases between. The CDR3 sequence is 15 residues long. In germline, CDR1 is SGHDT, CDR2 YYEEEE.

This clone was counted between two and nine times. The chain carries TRBV4-2 and TRBJ2-5; D is perhaps TRBD2 (5 bases). Germline V gene sequence: CDR1 LGHNA, CDR2 YNFKEQ. The CDR3 totals 13 residues. The V end was cut by 6 bases, the J end by 5 bases, with 13 bases between. Here the CDR3 DNA reads TGTGCCAGCAGTCAGCCCCCGGGGGAGACCCAGTACTTC. This encodes CASSQPPGETQYF.